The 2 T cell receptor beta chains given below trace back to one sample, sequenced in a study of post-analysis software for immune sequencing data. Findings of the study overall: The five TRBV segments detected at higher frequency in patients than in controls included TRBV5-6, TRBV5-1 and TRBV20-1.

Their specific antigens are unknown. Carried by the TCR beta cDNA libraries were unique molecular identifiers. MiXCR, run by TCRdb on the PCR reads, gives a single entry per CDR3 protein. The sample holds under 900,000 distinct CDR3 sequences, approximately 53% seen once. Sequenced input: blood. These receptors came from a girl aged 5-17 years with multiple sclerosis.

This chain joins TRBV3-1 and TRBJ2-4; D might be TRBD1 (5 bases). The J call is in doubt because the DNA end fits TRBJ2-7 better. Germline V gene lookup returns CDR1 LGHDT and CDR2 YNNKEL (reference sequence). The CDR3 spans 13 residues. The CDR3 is CASSQEQGDEQYF. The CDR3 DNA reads TGTGCCAGCAGCCAAGAGCAAGGGGACGAGCAGTACTTC.

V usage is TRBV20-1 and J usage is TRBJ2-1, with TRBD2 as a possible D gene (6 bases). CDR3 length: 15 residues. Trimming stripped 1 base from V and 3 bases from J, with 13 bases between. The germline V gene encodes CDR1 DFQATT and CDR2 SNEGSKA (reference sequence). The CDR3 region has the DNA TGCAGTGCTAGAGGTCCTTTGCGGGGCTACAATGAGCAGTTCTTC. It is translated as CSARGPLRGYNEQFF.